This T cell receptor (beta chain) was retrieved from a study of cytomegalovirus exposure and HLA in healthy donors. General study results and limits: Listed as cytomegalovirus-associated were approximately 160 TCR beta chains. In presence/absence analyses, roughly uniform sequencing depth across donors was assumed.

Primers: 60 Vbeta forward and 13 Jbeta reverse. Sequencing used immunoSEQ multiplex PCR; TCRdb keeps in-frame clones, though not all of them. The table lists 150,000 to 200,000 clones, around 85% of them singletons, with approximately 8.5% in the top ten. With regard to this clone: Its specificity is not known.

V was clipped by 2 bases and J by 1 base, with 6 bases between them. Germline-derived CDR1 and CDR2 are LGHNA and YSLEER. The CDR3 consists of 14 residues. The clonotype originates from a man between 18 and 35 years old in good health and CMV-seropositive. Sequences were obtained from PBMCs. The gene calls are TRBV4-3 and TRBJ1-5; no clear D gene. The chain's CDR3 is CASSQSSSNQPQHF. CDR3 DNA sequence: TGCGCCAGCAGCCAATCTTCCAGCAATCAGCCCCAGCATTTT.